Presented here are 3 T cell receptor beta chains from one specimen sequenced in a study of T cell repertoires in cytomegalovirus infection. Their specific antigens are unknown. MiXCR was run by TCRdb on the reads, yielding one entry per CDR3 protein. The table includes about 310,000 distinct CDR3 sequences, 20% to 25% detected once. The material was cultured PBMCs, obtained from culture after CMV antigen stimulation. These receptors all stem from a human donor in good health (CMV status not recorded). Some clones in this sample may be carry-over from other donors' samples.

In its sample, this clonotype was seen many times. This sequence joins TRBV11-2 and TRBJ2-1; perhaps TRBD1 as D (6 bases). The CDR3 totals 15 residues. CDR1 is SGHAT and CDR2 is FQNNGV in the germline V gene. V shed 3 bases and J shed 1 base, with 10 bases lying between them. CDR3: CASSLGAGSYNEQFF. The CDR3, as DNA: TGTGCCAGCAGCTTGGGGGCAGGGTCCTACAATGAGCAGTTCTTC.

This clonotype was detected a few times. The chain combines TRBV6-1 with TRBJ1-2; D gene ambiguous. Trimming pared 5 bases from V and 2 bases from J, leaving 15 bases between. The CDR3 totals 15 residues. The germline V gene encodes CDR1 MNHNS and CDR2 SASEGT. CDR3 loop: CASSSASVGNYGYTF. CDR3 in DNA: TGTGCCAGCAGTAGCGCAAGTGTGGGGAACTATGGCTACACCTTC.

This clonotype was seen ten or more times. The gene calls are TRBV7-2 and TRBJ1-5; D may be TRBD1 (5 bases). With 5 bases removed from V and 2 bases from J, the gap between germline ends came to 13 bases. Germline loops: CDR1 SGHTA, CDR2 FQGNSA. The CDR3 totals 15 residues. The CDR3 sequence is CASSRPGTGNQPQHF. CDR3 bases: TGTGCCAGCAGCCGTCCAGGGACGGGCAATCAGCCCCAGCATTTT.